What follows are 11 T cell receptor beta chains derived from one specimen sequenced in a study of blood T cells in healthy people across ages. The use of a sample-barcoded 5' primer and a J-beta primer mix characterized a second PCR of roughly 6 to 11 cycles. TCRdb re-called the 5' RACE reads with MiXCR, one entry per CDR3 protein. The table shows about 930,000 distinct CDR3 sequences, with almost 30% occurring only once. This same sample was also taken into another study, of T cells of mothers and their children.

The specimen was blood. Receptor source: a woman in her forties in good health.

This clonotype was recorded many times. The chain recombines TRBV6-5 with TRBJ2-5, with D unclear. From germline, CDR1 is MNHEY and CDR2 SVGAGI. Trimming cost V 0 bases and J 4 bases, with 6 bases left between them. CDR3 length equals 13 residues. CDR3 residues: CASSYSDGETQYF. DNA of the CDR3: TGTGCCAGCAGTTACTCAGACGGAGAGACCCAGTACTTC.

This clonotype was seen a handful of times. The chain carries TRBV24-1 and TRBJ2-1, with TRBD2 matching 12 bases. V lost 1 base to trimming and J lost 7 bases; unmatched junction nucleotides: 7. CDR1 and CDR2 from the germline V gene are KGHDR and SFDVKD. There are 17 residues in the CDR3. The CDR3 loop reads CATSDFATSGGFNEQFF. The CDR3 nucleotides read TGTGCCACCAGTGATTTCGCGACTAGCGGGGGTTTTAATGAGCAGTTCTTC.

This chain connects TRBV5-1 to TRBJ2-1; perhaps TRBD2 as D (7 bases). V lost 3 bases to trimming and J lost 12 bases, with 10 bases between them. Germline V gene sequence: CDR1 SGHRS, CDR2 YFSETQ. This CDR3 spans 11 amino acids. The CDR3 DNA is TGCGCCAGCAGCTGGGGGGGGCGGCAGTTCTTC. This translates into CASSWGGRQFF.

This clonotype appeared a few times. The chain couples TRBV20-1 to TRBJ1-2; D remains ambiguous. V was shortened by 1 base and J by 8 bases, with 11 bases between the two germline ends. Germline assignment: CDR1 DFQATT and CDR2 SNEGSKA (reference sequence). The CDR3 is 12 amino acids. In nucleotides, the CDR3 is TGCAGTGCTAGAGTAGGTTTGCAGGGCTACACCTTC. Protein product: CSARVGLQGYTF.

The V call is TRBV20-1, the J call TRBJ1-5, with D tentatively TRBD1 (5 bases). From germline, CDR1 is DFQATT and CDR2 SNEGSKA (reference sequence). The CDR3 loop spans 21 amino acids. Between the trimmed V and J ends, which lost 2 bases and 0 bases, there was a span of 29 bases. For the CDR3, the DNA is TGCAGTGCTAGATACCCCGGTGGGGCAGGACATCCTCTTAATAGCAATCAGCCCCAGCATTTT. This sequence encodes CSARYPGGAGHPLNSNQPQHF.

This clonotype was detected a few times. V gene TRBV7-2 combines with J gene TRBJ2-7; TRBD2 agrees at 15 bases. This CDR3 spans 19 amino acids. The V gene end was trimmed by 4 bases and the J gene end by 3 bases; junction bases not matched to a gene: 13. Germline CDR1 SGHTA, CDR2 FQGNSA. CDR3 nucleotide sequence: TGTGCCAGCAGCTCACACGGGACTAGCGGGGGGTCCACCCTCTACGAGCAGTACTTC. Its protein product is CASSSHGTSGGSTLYEQYF.

V and J are TRBV28 and TRBJ2-1; 7 bases fit TRBD1. Losses at the gene ends were 8 bases for V and 5 bases for J; bases not matched to a gene: 12. This CDR3 is 15 amino acids long. Germline CDR1 is MDHEN and CDR2 is SYDVKM. The CDR3 sequence: CASRETGTANNEQFF. CDR3 nucleotide sequence: TGTGCCAGCCGGGAAACCGGGACAGCCAACAATGAGCAGTTCTTC.

The CDR3 nucleotides are TGTGCCATCAGTGAGTCGAGTGTGGTAGCTTTCTTT. Translating it yields CAISESSVVAFF. The rearrangement uses TRBV10-3 and TRBJ1-1, with D uncertain. V shed 0 bases and J shed 10 bases, with 9 bases lying between them. This CDR3 has 12 amino acids. Germline V gene data show CDR1 as ENHRY and CDR2 as SYGVKD.

This clonotype showed up just a few times. The chain combines TRBV28 with TRBJ1-2; D may be TRBD1 (5 bases). This CDR3 is built from 15 residues. Trimming removed 6 bases at V and 2 bases at J, with 16 bases between. The germline gives CDR1 MDHEN, CDR2 SYDVKM. CDR3: CASRLPTGPNYGYTF. CDR3 DNA sequence: TGTGCCAGCAGATTACCAACAGGACCCAACTATGGCTACACCTTC.

This chain joins TRBV9 and TRBJ2-7; TRBD2 matches at 10 bases. Germline CDR1 is SGDLS and CDR2 is YYNGEE. The ends lost 1 base at V and 0 bases at J; junction bases unmatched: 7. This CDR3 spans 17 amino acids. The CDR3 is CASSVSSGGGNSYEQYF. Here the CDR3 DNA reads TGTGCCAGCAGCGTATCAAGCGGGGGGGGAAACTCCTACGAGCAGTACTTC.

This clonotype has just a few counts. CDR3 sequence: CSARDSGRGGQPQHF. CDR3 nucleotide sequence: TGCAGTGCTAGAGATAGTGGGCGGGGGGGCCAGCCCCAGCATTTT. This chain connects TRBV20-1 to TRBJ1-5; the D gene is possibly TRBD1 (6 bases). Trimming cost V 0 bases and J 7 bases, with 16 bases left between them. Looked up from germline, CDR1 is DFQATT and CDR2 is SNEGSKA (reference sequence). CDR3 length: 15 residues.